The source of this T cell receptor (beta chain) is a study of T cell repertoires in cytomegalovirus infection. General study findings and limits: Ex vivo, HLA-C-restricted CMV-specific TCR beta clonotypes prevailed over the rest of the response. Identification of carriers of CMV plus the relevant HLA was performed using cumulative public TCR beta family frequency.

MiXCR was run by TCRdb on the reads, yielding one entry per CDR3 protein. The sample yields 600,000 to 800,000 distinct CDR3 sequences, approximately 24% seen once. A word on this clonotype: The antigen is not known. The junction differs from germline at one of its ends, possibly a read error.

The CDR3 length is 16 residues. CDR1 is SGHDN, CDR2 FVKESK, per germline. The rearrangement uses TRBV14 and TRBJ2-3, with D perhaps TRBD1 (6 bases). This sequence originates from a human donor in good health (CMV status not recorded). Some clones in this sample may be carry-over from other donors' samples. Specimen: CD8+ T cells from PBMCs. Here the CDR3 reads CVSSQDSLGGTDTQYF. In nucleotides, the CDR3 is TGTGTCAGCAGCCAAGACTCTCTAGGGGGTACAGATACGCAGTATTTT.